This TCR beta chain was profiled in a study of blood T cell repertoires in COVID-19. Study summary: The United States, Italy and Spain were the sources of the acute and convalescent COVID-19 samples. Sources were T cells, B-cell-depleted T cells, or PBMCs; the material itself was cDNA or gDNA.

CDR3 size: 13 residues. V lost 5 bases and J lost 1, with 8 bases in between. In the authors' workflow: Researchers report that nucleated cell counts were estimated from reference gene primer amplification. Libraries were prepared by immunoSEQ multiplex PCR; TCRdb keeps only in-frame clonotypes and omits some of them. V, J and clone size were drawn from that table, and D and trimming were deduced from the DNA. This sample has 170,000 or so clones, with around nine tenths found just once. V is TRBV12-3 or TRBV12-4 and J is TRBJ1-1, with a weak D call TRBD1 (5 bases). This receptor was obtained from a man between 40 and 49 years old with active or convalescent COVID-19. The sample taken for sequencing was peripheral blood. CDR3: CASSGTSNTEAFF. DNA of the CDR3: TGTGCCAGCAGTGGGACTTCGAACACTGAAGCTTTCTTT.